This section outlines one T cell receptor (beta chain) sequence together with its context. Its specificity is unknown. The data were obtained in a study of CD8+CD57+ T cells in acquired aplastic anemia. In germline, CDR1 is SGHRS, CDR2 YFSETQ. The CDR3 is 19 amino acids. V lost 0 bases and J 0 bases, leaving 19 bases between the germline ends. For sequencing, patients were chosen who had shown expansion of CD8+CD57+ cells by flow cytometry. Genomic DNA constituted the template upon which TCR beta VDJ and CDR3 profiling was performed. MiXCR, run by TCRdb on the reads, gives a single entry per CDR3 protein. Of around 200,000 distinct CDR3 sequences listed, 50% to 70% are singletons. Whole-study findings and limits: The study identified roughly 29 CD8+ CDR3 sequences shared by patients and controls.

This clonotype originated in a human donor with aplastic anemia. The V and J genes are TRBV5-1 and TRBJ1-3, with D hard to call. Sequenced: sorted CD4+, CD8+, or CD8+CD57+ T cells (not recorded which) from PBMCs. The CDR3 coding sequence is TGCGCCAGCAGCTTGGGCCCCCCTCCCACCGGTGGCTCTGGAAACACCATATATTTT. It is translated as CASSLGPPPTGGSGNTIYF.